The source of this TCR beta chain is a study of shared clonotypes between healthy human individuals (dated by TCRdb to 2018 to 2020). Concerning the study at large: A couple of women and a few men aged 18 to 49 years were included in the cohort. For each donor, CD4 naive and CD4 memory were each run on three plates, CD8 naive on two plates, and CD8 memory on one plate. The study deeply sequenced blood TCR repertoires of about five healthy adults to estimate repertoire size and the extent of clonotype sharing between individuals. To increase sequencing depth and limit assay-specific biases, TCR repertoire library preparation and sequencing were carried out by different laboratories using diverse techniques. Between about 0.9 and 10 billion PBMCs per donor were obtained by leukapheresis. Broad study findings and their caveats: Sampling was restricted to blood, and TCR repertoires in tissues likely differ from the TCR repertoires found in blood. Naive subsets generally had larger estimated clonotype richness than memory subsets did. The genetic and exposure-history diversity represented was limited by the small number of donors. Pairwise subsampling led to the expectation that sequencing depth would affect the degree of clonotype sharing among donors. Across a few donors, around 5% of naive CD4, roughly 3.5% of naive CD8, 2.3% of memory CD4, and about 0.44% of memory CD8 clonotypes were shared. Incomplete sequencing was indicated by rarefaction of sorted-subset datasets, despite the large sequencing depth. Compared with non-shared clonotypes, clonotypes shared by all four sorted-subset donors had higher generation probabilities.

TCR CDR3 regions were amplified from genomic DNA by multiplex PCR using the deep immunoSEQ assay. For each cell subset, the extracted genomic DNA was distributed evenly across all wells of several immunoSEQ 96-well plates, and each plate served as one replicate. Each replicate PCR for sorted subsets received 200 ng genomic DNA, equal to roughly 30,000 T cell genomes. Purified libraries were measured with a Qubit 3.0 fluorometer, size-checked on a Bioanalyzer 2100, and measured again with the KAPA Library Quantification kit. A separate single-read 150-cycle Illumina NextSeq 550 flow cell was used to sequence each immunoSEQ 96-well plate. The original pipeline was this. Because the immunoSEQ output included only junctional sequences and no quality scores, the filtering could not be the same as the filtering used for full-length reads. To assign V/J genes and CDR3, sequences were annotated using PyIR, a Python wrapper for IgBLAST v1.9, with IMGT germline references. Any read was removed if the V/J assignment was weak (E-value above 1e-6), the CDR3 was missing, or the read contained stop codons, out-of-frame junctions, or ambiguous translated residues. V3J clonotypes were defined as sequences sharing an identical inferred V gene, J gene, and CDR3 amino acid sequence. To compute the percentage overlap between repertoires, the number of shared unique clonotypes was divided by the size of the smaller repertoire. Richness of each repertoire was evaluated using RTK rarefaction, the Chao1 estimator, and Recon v2.1 estimates of unobserved clonotypes. For all TCRbeta clonotypes obtained by the gDNA method from several donors, generation probabilities were computed with OLGA. TCRdb mirrors the immuneACCESS table, restricted to in-frame sequences. Some clones are absent from its copies; in checked studies, under half trace to an unresolved V gene, and the reason for the others is unknown. V, J and clone size were drawn from that table, and D and trimming were deduced from the DNA. The sample contains around 1,900,000 clones, about 93% of them found a single time. Over 1.5% of the sample is in the top ten clones.

About this clone: It lacks a known antigen. No much larger clonotype is one base removed from it; base qualities were not supplied.

CD8 naive samples were CD45RO-negative cells positively selected for CCR7, giving a CD45RA+CCR7+ population that excluded TemRA cells. The donors were healthy, HIV-negative adults who had no recently reported acute infections or vaccinations. Only Caucasian adults living in Nashville, Tennessee, USA were represented among the donors. After blood collection by leukapheresis, PBMCs were isolated using Ficoll-Histopaque density gradient centrifugation and then cryopreserved in the vapor phase of liquid nitrogen. Analytical flow cytometry was used to check the purity and quantity of every magnetically sorted T cell population. From each sorted fraction, genomic DNA was isolated and quantified by UV absorbance on a Nanodrop 2000c. The receptor was derived from a man aged 18 to 30 in good health. Some clones in this sample may be carry-over from other donors' samples. The sequenced sample consisted of naive CD8+ T cells from PBMCs. Reading the label with the study, this specimen's cell subset or site is: CD45RA+CCR7+.

CDR3 sequence: CASSQGLAVNTGELFF. The bases are TGCGCCAGCAGCCAAGGACTAGCGGTGAACACCGGGGAGCTGTTTTTT. The chain uses TRBV4-1 and TRBJ2-2, with 9 central nucleotides matching TRBD2. Germline trimming: 1 base from V, 1 base from J; junction bases outside gene matches: 1. CDR1 is given as MGHRA and CDR2 as YSYEKL, both from the germline V gene. The CDR3 contains 16 residues, cysteine and phenylalanine counted. CDR3 DNA only is kept here, 48 bases in frame from base 1.